The rows below give T cell receptor beta chains drawn from one sample of a study of blood T cell repertoires in COVID-19. Measured with immunoSEQ multiplex PCR; TCRdb has only the in-frame clones, and not every one. The profile shows roughly 120,000 clones, around 78% of them singletons. Sequencing input: peripheral blood. These receptors all stem from a man aged 25 to 40 with acute or convalescent COVID-19. CDR3s include the opening cysteine and the closing phenylalanine or tryptophan. A D gene is named only where the DNA matches it firmly. Expanded clones get a size class; other rows say once, few or many, or leave the size out.

V gene: TRBV7-2
clone size: NA
J gene: TRBJ1-2
D gene: TRBD1
CDR3 protein: CASSYGQGGYTF
CDR3 DNA: TGTGCCAGCAGCTACGGACAGGGTGGCTACACCTTC

V gene: TRBV6-5
clone size: NA
J gene: TRBJ1-2
D gene: TRBD1
CDR3 protein: CASSYSQGRGQYGYTF
CDR3 DNA: TGTGCCAGCAGTTACTCCCAGGGAAGGGGGCAATATGGCTACACCTTC

V gene: TRBV7-8
clone size: NA
J gene: TRBJ1-1
D gene: NA
CDR3 protein: CASSWRGGTEAFF
CDR3 DNA: TGTGCCAGCAGCTGGCGGGGGGGGACTGAAGCTTTCTTT

V gene: TRBV21-1
clone size: NA
J gene: TRBJ1-1
D gene: NA
CDR3 protein: CASCRESTEAFF
CDR3 DNA: TGTGCCAGCTGCAGGGAGAGCACTGAAGCTTTCTTT

V gene: TRBV9
clone size: NA
J gene: TRBJ2-1
D gene: TRBD1
CDR3 protein: CASSAGGAGYNEQFF
CDR3 DNA: TGTGCCAGCAGCGCAGGGGGCGCCGGATACAATGAGCAGTTCTTC

V gene: TRBV28
clone size: NA
J gene: TRBJ2-3
D gene: NA
CDR3 protein: CASSLRTARRTDTQYF
CDR3 DNA: TGTGCCAGCAGTTTACGGACAGCCCGCCGCACAGATACGCAGTATTTT

V gene: TRBV7-9
clone size: NA
J gene: TRBJ1-2
D gene: TRBD1
CDR3 protein: CASTVGQGEGYTF
CDR3 DNA: TGTGCCAGCACCGTGGGACAGGGGGAGGGCTACACCTTC

V gene: TRBV7-3
clone size: NA
J gene: TRBJ1-1
D gene: TRBD1
CDR3 protein: CASSLPRTGEMNTEAFF
CDR3 DNA: TGTGCCAGCAGCTTACCCCGGACAGGGGAGATGAACACTGAAGCTTTCTTT

V gene: TRBV15
clone size: once
J gene: TRBJ2-1
D gene: TRBD2
CDR3 protein: CATSRGTSGYNEQFF
CDR3 DNA: TGTGCCACCAGCAGAGGGACTAGCGGTTACAATGAGCAGTTCTTC

V gene: TRBV6-5
clone size: NA
J gene: TRBJ2-7
D gene: TRBD2
CDR3 protein: CASSYDPAGGYNEQYF
CDR3 DNA: TGTGCCAGCAGTTACGACCCGGCGGGGGGCTACAACGAGCAGTACTTC

V gene: TRBV6-1
clone size: NA
J gene: TRBJ1-3
D gene: NA
CDR3 protein: CASSGPGPSGNTIYF
CDR3 DNA: TGTGCCAGCAGTGGCCCAGGTCCCTCTGGAAACACCATATATTTT

V gene: TRBV9
clone size: NA
J gene: TRBJ2-5
D gene: NA
CDR3 protein: CASSVGRGGGAQETQYF
CDR3 DNA: TGTGCCAGCAGCGTGGGTCGAGGAGGGGGGGCCCAAGAGACCCAGTACTTC

V gene: TRBV11-2
clone size: NA
J gene: TRBJ2-7
D gene: NA
CDR3 protein: CASSPQAGPYEQYF
CDR3 DNA: TGTGCCAGCAGCCCCCAGGCGGGCCCCTACGAGCAGTACTTC

V gene: TRBV6-2/TRBV6-3
clone size: NA
J gene: TRBJ2-1
D gene: TRBD2
CDR3 protein: CASSYAPGLAGISGFF
CDR3 DNA: TGTGCCAGCAGTTACGCCCCTGGACTAGCGGGGATCTCTGGGTTCTTC

V gene: TRBV29-1
clone size: NA
J gene: TRBJ1-2
D gene: NA
CDR3 protein: CSVEDGGREGYGYTF
CDR3 DNA: TGCAGCGTTGAAGATGGGGGCAGGGAGGGCTATGGCTACACCTTC